A single sample is the source of the 11 T cell receptor beta chains below, sequenced in a study of early stage breast cancer tumors. Clones were sequenced by immunoSEQ multiplex PCR, and TCRdb holds only the in-frame ones, with some missing. The profile covers 35,000 to 45,000 clones, with 70% to 85% appearing a single time and 6.8% taken by the ten largest. Specimen: blood. These receptors originate from a person in their sixties or seventies with breast cancer.

The rearrangement uses TRBV5-1 and TRBJ2-1; no clear D gene. CDR1 SGHRS and CDR2 YFSETQ come from the germline V gene. The CDR3 is 12 residues long. Trimming pared 0 bases from V and 9 bases from J, leaving 7 bases between. CDR3: CASSLVETEQFF. In DNA form, the CDR3 reads TGCGCCAGCAGCTTGGTCGAGACTGAGCAGTTCTTC. Together with reference TRBV5-1 and TRBJ2-1, the CDR3 gives the full variable domain: KAGVTQTPRYLIKTRGQQVTLSCSPISGHRSVSWYQQTPGQGLQFLFEYFSETQRNKGNFPGRFSGRQFSNSRSEMNVSTLELGDSALYLCASSLVETEQFFGPGTRLTVL.

This rearrangement joins TRBV9 to TRBJ2-7; 9 bases align to TRBD1. CDR1 and CDR2 from the germline V gene are SGDLS and YYNGEE. CDR3 length: 15 amino acids. Germline trimming cut 4 bases from V and 4 bases from J; bases unmatched to any gene: 9. The DNA for the CDR3 is TGTGCCAGCAGCCCCCGCTTGGACAGGGGATACGAGCAGTACTTC. This encodes CASSPRLDRGYEQYF. The entire variable domain, with the rest obtained from reference TRBV9 and TRBJ2-7, is as follows: DSGVTQTPKHLITATGQRVTLRCSPRSGDLSVYWYQQSLDQGLQFLIQYYNGEERAKGNILERFSAQQFPDLHSELNLSSLELGDSALYFCASSPRLDRGYEQYFGPGTRLTVT.

This rearrangement joins TRBV5-6 to TRBJ2-1; the match to TRBD2 covers 14 bases. Germline assignment: CDR1 SGHDT and CDR2 YYEEEE. CDR3 size: 17 residues. Trimming took 3 bases from V and 8 from J; bases not matched to a gene: 10. CDR3 sequence reads: CASSSSARLAGGYEQFF. CDR3 in DNA: TGTGCCAGCAGCTCTTCAGCCCGACTAGCGGGAGGGTATGAGCAGTTCTTC.

V is TRBV9 and J is TRBJ2-6; unclear D gene. This CDR3 region has 16 residues. V lost 0 bases to trimming and J lost 0 bases, with 7 bases between them. Germline V gives CDR1 SGDLS, CDR2 YYNGEE. The CDR3, as DNA: TGTGCCAGCAGCGTAGTTGGGCTCTCTGGGGCCAACGTCCTGACTTTC. It translates to CASSVVGLSGANVLTF.

The DNA for the CDR3 is TGTGCCAGCAGCCCTCGACCGGGGCGGTGGCAAGAGACCCAGTACTTC. Its translation is CASSPRPGRWQETQYF. V usage is TRBV7-8 and J usage is TRBJ2-5, with D perhaps given as TRBD1 or TRBD2 (5 bases each). CDR1 SGHVS and CDR2 FQNEAQ come from the germline V gene. V lost 5 bases and J 2 bases, leaving 18 bases between the germline ends. The CDR3 has 16 residues.

CDR3: CASSLRGQHNEKLFF. CDR3 in DNA: TGTGCCAGCAGCCTTAGGGGACAGCATAATGAAAAACTGTTTTTT. V and J are TRBV7-2 and TRBJ1-4; 7 bases fit TRBD1. Germline values: CDR1 SGHTA, CDR2 FQGNSA. With V trimmed by 5 bases and J by 4 bases, 7 bases remained unmatched. The CDR3 runs 15 residues.

The CDR3 is CAATSSSGNTIYF. The CDR3 coding sequence is TGTGCCGCAACTTCGAGCTCTGGAAACACCATATATTTT. The gene calls are TRBV6-5 and TRBJ1-3, with D unclear. Germline assignment: CDR1 MNHEY and CDR2 SVGAGI. This CDR3 comprises 13 residues. V lost 11 bases and J lost 0, with 11 bases in between.

This chain links TRBV6-5 with TRBJ1-4, with TRBD1 identical over 8 bases. This CDR3 is 15 amino acids long. Per germline, CDR1 MNHEY and CDR2 SVGAGI. The ends lost 4 bases at V and 7 bases at J; junction bases unmatched: 8. The DNA for the CDR3 is TGTGCCAGCAGTTCGGAATGGACAGGGTCTGAAAAACTGTTTTTT. This codes for CASSSEWTGSEKLFF.

The chain combines TRBV27 with TRBJ2-6; D is ambiguous. Germline-derived CDR1 and CDR2 are MNHEY and SMNVEV (reference sequence). V lost 5 bases and J 0 bases, leaving 8 bases between the germline ends. This CDR3 is 15 amino acids long. The CDR3 DNA sequence: TGTGCCAGCAGTCTCACAGACTCTGGGGCCAACGTCCTGACTTTC. Translation gives CASSLTDSGANVLTF.

This chain joins TRBV28 and TRBJ1-1; D is undetermined. The germline V gene encodes CDR1 MDHEN and CDR2 SYDVKM. V lost 5 bases and J lost 0, with 13 bases in between. The CDR3 length is 15 residues. CDR3 in amino acids: CASSPPPGMNTEAFF. As DNA, the CDR3 is TGTGCCAGCAGTCCTCCCCCGGGAATGAACACTGAAGCTTTCTTT.

The chain joins TRBV5-4 to TRBJ1-2, with D unresolved. The CDR3 sequence is 15 residues long. Trimming left V 0 bases short and J 3 bases short, with 12 bases between. The germline V gene encodes CDR1 SGHNT and CDR2 YYREEE (reference sequence). CDR3 DNA: TGTGCCAGCAGCTTGGATGGTCGGGGAGACTATGGCTACACCTTC. Its protein is CASSLDGRGDYGYTF.